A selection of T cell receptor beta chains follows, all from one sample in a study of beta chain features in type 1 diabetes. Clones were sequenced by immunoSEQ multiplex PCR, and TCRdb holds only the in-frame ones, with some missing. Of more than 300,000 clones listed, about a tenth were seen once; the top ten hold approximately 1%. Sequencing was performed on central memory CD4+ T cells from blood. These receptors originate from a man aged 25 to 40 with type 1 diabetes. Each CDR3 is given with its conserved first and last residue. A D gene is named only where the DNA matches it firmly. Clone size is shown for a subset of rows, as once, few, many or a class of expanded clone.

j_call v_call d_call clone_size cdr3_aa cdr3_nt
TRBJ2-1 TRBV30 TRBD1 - CACSGTGNYNEQFF TGTGCCTGCTCCGGGACAGGGAATTACAATGAGCAGTTCTTC
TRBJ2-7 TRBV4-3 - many CASSQTLGPPSEQYF TGCGCCAGCAGCCAGACCCTTGGGCCTCCAAGCGAGCAGTACTTC
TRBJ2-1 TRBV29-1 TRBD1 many CSVEPGQGTSRVF TGCAGCGTCGAACCGGGACAGGGGACTTCGAGGGTCTTC
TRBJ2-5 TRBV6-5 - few CASSYQLQETQYF TGTGCCAGCAGTTACCAGCTCCAAGAGACCCAGTACTTC
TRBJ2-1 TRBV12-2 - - CASRLRSLSSYNEQFF TGTGCAAGTCGCCTAAGATCGCTTAGCTCCTACAATGAGCAGTTCTTC
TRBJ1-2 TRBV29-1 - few CSVGSRPNYGYTF TGCAGCGTTGGAAGTCGGCCTAACTATGGCTACACCTTC
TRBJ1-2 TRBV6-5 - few CASSYTRIRGEDGYTF TGTGCCAGCAGTTACACACGGATCCGCGGCGAAGATGGCTACACCTTC
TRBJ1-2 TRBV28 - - CASSYRDGYTF TGTGCCAGCAGCTATCGGGATGGCTACACCTTC
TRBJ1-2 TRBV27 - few CASRSKVRYGYTF TGTGCCAGCAGATCAAAGGTTCGCTATGGCTACACCTTC
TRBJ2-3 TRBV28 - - CASSLGPSEDTQYF TGTGCCAGCAGTTTAGGCCCCTCAGAGGATACGCAGTATTTT
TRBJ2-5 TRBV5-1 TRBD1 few CASSFDRAEETQYF TGCGCCAGCAGCTTCGACAGGGCGGAAGAGACCCAGTACTTC
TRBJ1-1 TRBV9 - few CASSALGGANTEAFF TGTGCCAGCAGCGCCCTGGGCGGGGCGAACACTGAAGCTTTCTTT
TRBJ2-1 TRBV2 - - CASSGWEFFSYNEQFF TGTGCCAGCAGCGGTTGGGAGTTCTTCTCCTACAATGAGCAGTTCTTC
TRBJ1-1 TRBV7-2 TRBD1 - CASSFGQGAGGTEAFF TGTGCCAGCAGCTTTGGACAGGGGGCAGGAGGCACTGAAGCTTTCTTT
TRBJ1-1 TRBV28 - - CASSPRGNTEAFF TGTGCCAGCAGTCCACGGGGCAACACTGAAGCTTTCTTT
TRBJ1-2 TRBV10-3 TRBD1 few CAISGTGDGYTF TGTGCCATCAGTGGGACAGGGGATGGCTACACCTTC
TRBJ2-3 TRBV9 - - CASSVAAGLTDTQYF TGTGCCAGCAGCGTAGCTGCGGGGCTCACAGATACGCAGTATTTT
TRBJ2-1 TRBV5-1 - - CASSPEAVSNEQFF TGCGCCAGCAGCCCCGAGGCGGTTTCCAATGAGCAGTTCTTC
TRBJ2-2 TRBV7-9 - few CASSSGLKGNTGELFF TGTGCCAGCAGCTCCGGACTAAAGGGGAACACCGGGGAGCTGTTTTTT
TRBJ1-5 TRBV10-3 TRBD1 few CAISAGGSQHF TGTGCCATCAGTGCAGGGGGATCCCAGCATTTT
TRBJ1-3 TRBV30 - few CAWRGGPNTIYF TGTGCCTGGAGAGGGGGACCGAACACCATATATTTT
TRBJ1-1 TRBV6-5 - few CASSYGGATEAFF TGTGCCAGCAGTTACGGAGGGGCCACTGAAGCTTTCTTT
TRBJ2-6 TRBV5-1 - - CASTLTGSTGANVLTF TGCGCCAGCACCTTGACAGGTAGCACTGGGGCCAACGTCCTGACTTTC
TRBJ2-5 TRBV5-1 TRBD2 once CASSLGLAGGQETQYF TGCGCCAGCAGCCTAGGACTAGCGGGGGGCCAAGAGACCCAGTACTTC
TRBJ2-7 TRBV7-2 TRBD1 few CASSSDRAGEQYF TGTGCCAGCAGTTCGGACAGGGCGGGGGAGCAGTACTTC
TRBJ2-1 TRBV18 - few CASSPPTGNNEQFF TGTGCCAGCTCACCGCCCACAGGGAACAATGAGCAGTTCTTC
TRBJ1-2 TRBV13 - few CASSQTGTWYGYTF TGTGCCAGCAGCCAAACCGGGACTTGGTATGGCTACACCTTC